A selection of T cell receptor delta chains follows, all from one sample in a study of gamma-delta chains in newborns, infants, children. TCRdb reanalyzed the reads using CATT. The repertoire includes about 1,500 delta-chain clones, about 40% of them detected once, and 15% to 20% sits in the top ten. Sequencing used blood. Every receptor here comes from a child who had a fever. CDR3s include the opening cysteine and the closing phenylalanine or tryptophan. D genes are given only for firm matches. Clone size is not always given. Where it is, it says once, few, many or a class for expanded clones.

j_gene	v_gene	abundance	d_gene	CDR3nt	CDR3aa
TRDJ3	TRDV2	medium-sized	TRDD3	TGTGCCTGTGACACCCTTACTGGGGGATACTCCTGGGACACCCGACAGATGTTTTTC	CACDTLTGGYSWDTRQMFF
TRDJ1	TRDV2	large	TRDD3	TGTGCCTGTGACGTACTGGGGGATACCGCGTACACCGATAAACTCATCTTT	CACDVLGDTAYTDKLIF
TRDJ2	TRDV2	medium-sized	TRDD3	TGTGCCTGTGACGTACTGGGGGATACAGCACAACTCTTCTTT	CACDVLGDTAQLFF
TRDJ1	TRDV2	large	TRDD3	TGTGCCTGTGACAAACTGGGGGGCTACACCGATAAACTCATCTTT	CACDKLGGYTDKLIF
TRDJ3	TRDV2	medium-sized	TRDD3	TGTGCCTGCCAGCCCCTGGGGGAGAGCTCCTGGGACACCCGACAGATGTTTTTC	CACQPLGESSWDTRQMFF
TRDJ1	TRDV2	large	TRDD3	TGTGCCTGTGACACCGTACAGCCTTCTGGGGGATACGCGGATTCCGATAAACTCATCTTT	CACDTVQPSGGYADSDKLIF
TRDJ1	TRDV2	large	.	TGTGCCTGTGACACTATTTCCTTCCGTGGGAGCGGGCCCGATAAACTCATCTTT	CACDTISFRGSGPDKLIF
TRDJ1	TRDV2	large	TRDD3	TGTGCCTGTGACACCGTTCTGGGGGATACGCATATAGACACCGATAAACTCATCTTT	CACDTVLGDTHIDTDKLIF
TRDJ3	TRDV2	large	TRDD3	TGTGCCTGTGACGCACCTTCTGGGGGGAGCTCCTGGGACACCCGACAGATGTTTTTC	CACDAPSGGSSWDTRQMFF
TRDJ3	TRDV2	.	TRDD3	TGTGCCTGTGACACCGCAAGTACTGGGGGATACGGGGGAAGCTCCCGGGACACCCGACAGATGTTTTTC	CACDTASTGGYGGSSRDTRQMFF
TRDJ1	TRDV1	few	.	TGTGCTCTTGGGGAACCCCCTCTCCTAGCCTGGCCTACTTTTCGGTACACCGATAAACTCATCTTT	CALGEPPLLAWPTFRYTDKLIF
TRDJ2	TRDV2	large	TRDD3	TGTGCCTGTGACACTCTGGGGGATACAGCACAACTCTTCTTT	CACDTLGDTAQLFF
TRDJ1	TRDV2	.	TRDD3	TGTGCCTGTGACACCTTACTGGGGGATACCTTCATCCGTAAACTCATCTTT	CACDTLLGDTFIRKLIF
TRDJ1	TRDV2	large	.	TGTGCCTGTGACACCGTATCGGGGGCGGGTAAGAAACTCATCTTT	CACDTVSGAGKKLIF
TRDJ1	TRDV1	large	TRDD2	TGTGCTCTTGGGGAGGCCTTCCTACTCCCTCCGGCTAGTGGGGGAGTGTACACCGATAAACTCATCTTT	CALGEAFLLPPASGGVYTDKLIF
TRDJ3	TRDV1	.	.	TGTGCTCTTGGGCCCCCGGCCTTCCTACTACGAGGGGACTGGGGGATGCGGAGCTCCTGGGACACCCGACAGATGTTTTTC	CALGPPAFLLRGDWGMRSSWDTRQMFF
TRDJ1	TRDV2	large	.	TGTGCCTGTGACACCCTCGATGAACTGGGACCGTACACCGATAAACTCATCTTT	CACDTLDELGPYTDKLIF
TRDJ1	TRDV2	.	TRDD3	TGTGCCTGTGACACGGTTTTTACTGGGGGATACCCCGCGTACGCCGATAAACTCATCTTT	CACDTVFTGGYPAYADKLIF
TRDJ3	TRDV2	.	.	TGTGCCTGTGACACCGTTCCTACCGTAACTGGGGGCTCTTCAAGCTCCCGGGACACCCGACAGATGTTTTTC	CACDTVPTVTGGSSSSRDTRQMFF
TRDJ1	TRDV2	medium-sized	.	TGTGCCTGTGACACGATCGGATCCCTTCCCACCGATAAACTCATCTTT	CACDTIGSLPTDKLIF
TRDJ3	TRDV2	.	.	TGTGCCTGTGACACCTCATCGGAAGGGGGACAAGGCTCCCGGGACACCCGACAGGTGTTTTTC	CACDTSSEGGQGSRDTRQVFF
TRDJ3	TRDV2	medium-sized	TRDD3	TGTGCCTGTGACACCGTACTGGGGGATAAGAGCTCCTGGGACACCCGACAGATGTTTTTC	CACDTVLGDKSSWDTRQMFF
TRDJ1	TRDV2	few	TRDD3	TGTGCCCGTGACCCGCTGGGGGATTACACCGATAAACTCATCTTT	CARDPLGDYTDKLIF
TRDJ1	TRDV2	large	TRDD3	TGTGCCTGTGACACCGTCTCCCCTACTGGGGGAGAGGGGACCGATAAACTCATCTTT	CACDTVSPTGGEGTDKLIF
TRDJ1	TRDV2	medium-sized	TRDD3	TGTGCCTGTGACAAATTACTGGGGGATACAAATTATGCTAAACTCATCTTT	CACDKLLGDTNYAKLIF
TRDJ1	TRDV2	.	TRDD3	TGTGCCTGTGACGCCCTGGGGGATAAGGATAAACTCATCTTT	CACDALGDKDKLIF
TRDJ1	TRDV2	medium-sized	TRDD3	TGTGCCTGTGACAGACTGGGGGATACAGAAACCGATAAACTCATCTTT	CACDRLGDTETDKLIF
TRDJ1	TRDV2	medium-sized	TRDD3	TGTGCCTGTGACCCAATTGTGGGGGATACGCGACTCATCTTT	CACDPIVGDTRLIF
TRDJ1	TRDV2	medium-sized	.	TGTGCCTGTGACACCGTAAAGGGAGGGCCTTCCCCTGAGAAATCTGGGGGCACCGATAAACTCATCTTT	CACDTVKGGPSPEKSGGTDKLIF
TRDJ1	TRDV2	medium-sized	TRDD3	TGTGCCTGTGACACTGTGGTCGGCCTAGGAGGACTGGGGGAGAGGTACACCGATAAACTCATCTTT	CACDTVVGLGGLGERYTDKLIF
TRDJ1	TRDV2	medium-sized	TRDD3	TGTGCCTGTGACCGACTGGGGGAAGCAAGCGATAAACTCATCTTT	CACDRLGEASDKLIF
TRDJ1	TRDV2	large	TRDD3	TGTGCCTGTGACACCGTCGATCTGGGGGATGAAGTCGCCGATAAACTCATCTTT	CACDTVDLGDEVADKLIF